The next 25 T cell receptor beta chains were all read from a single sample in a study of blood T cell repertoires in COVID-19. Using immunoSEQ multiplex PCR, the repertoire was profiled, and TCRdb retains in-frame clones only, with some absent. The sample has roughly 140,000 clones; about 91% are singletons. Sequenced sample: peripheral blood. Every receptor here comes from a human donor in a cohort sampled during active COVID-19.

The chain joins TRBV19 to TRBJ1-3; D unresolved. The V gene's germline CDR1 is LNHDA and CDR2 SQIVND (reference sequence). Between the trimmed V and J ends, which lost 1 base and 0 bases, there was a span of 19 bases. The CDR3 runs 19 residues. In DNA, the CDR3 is TGTGCCAGTAGTATAGGGGTTGGAAAGGGCAGCGGCTCTGGAAACACCATATATTTT. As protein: CASSIGVGKGSGSGNTIYF.

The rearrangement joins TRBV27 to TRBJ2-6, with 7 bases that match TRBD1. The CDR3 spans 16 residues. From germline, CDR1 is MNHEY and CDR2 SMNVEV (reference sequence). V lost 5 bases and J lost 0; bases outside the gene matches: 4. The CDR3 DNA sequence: TGTGCCAGCAGTCCGGGACAGATCTCTGGGGCCAACGTCCTGACTTTC. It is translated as CASSPGQISGANVLTF.

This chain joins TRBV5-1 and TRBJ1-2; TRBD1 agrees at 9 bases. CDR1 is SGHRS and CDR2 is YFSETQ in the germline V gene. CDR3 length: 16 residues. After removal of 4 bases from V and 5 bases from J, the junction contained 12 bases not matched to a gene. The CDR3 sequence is CASSLGSGQGRYGYTF. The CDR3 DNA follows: TGCGCCAGCAGCCTTGGATCGGGACAGGGACGATATGGCTACACCTTC.

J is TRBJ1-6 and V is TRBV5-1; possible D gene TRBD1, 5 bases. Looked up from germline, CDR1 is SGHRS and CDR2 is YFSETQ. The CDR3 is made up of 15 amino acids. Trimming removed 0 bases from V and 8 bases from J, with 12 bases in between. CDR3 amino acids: CASSLGRPGDSPLHF. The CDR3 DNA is TGCGCCAGCAGCTTGGGCAGGCCGGGGGATTCACCCCTCCACTTT.

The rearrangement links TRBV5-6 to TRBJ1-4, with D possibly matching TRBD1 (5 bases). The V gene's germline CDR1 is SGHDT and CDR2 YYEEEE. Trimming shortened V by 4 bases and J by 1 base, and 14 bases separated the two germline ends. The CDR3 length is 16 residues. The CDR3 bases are TGTGCCAGCAGCGCTGATGGGGGGGTAACTAATGAAAAACTGTTTTTT. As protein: CASSADGGVTNEKLFF.

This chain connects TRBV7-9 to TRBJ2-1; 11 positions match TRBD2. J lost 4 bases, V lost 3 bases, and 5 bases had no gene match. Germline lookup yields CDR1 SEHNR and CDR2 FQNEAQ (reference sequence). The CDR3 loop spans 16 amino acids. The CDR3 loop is CASSFSGGAGYNEQFF. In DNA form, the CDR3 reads TGTGCCAGCAGCTTTAGCGGGGGGGCCGGGTACAATGAGCAGTTCTTC.

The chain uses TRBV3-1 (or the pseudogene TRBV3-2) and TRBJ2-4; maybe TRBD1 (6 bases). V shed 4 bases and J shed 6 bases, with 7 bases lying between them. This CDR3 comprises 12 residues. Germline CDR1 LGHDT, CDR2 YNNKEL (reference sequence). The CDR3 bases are TGTGCCAGCAGCCCCAGGGGAAACATTCAGTACTTC. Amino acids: CASSPRGNIQYF.

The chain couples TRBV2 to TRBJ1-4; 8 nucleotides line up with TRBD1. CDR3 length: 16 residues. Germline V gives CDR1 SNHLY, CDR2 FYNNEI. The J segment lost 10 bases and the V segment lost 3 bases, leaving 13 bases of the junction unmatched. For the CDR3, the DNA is TGTGCCAGCAGTGAGGGACAGGTCCGGATCGGGGGAAAACTGTTTTTT. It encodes CASSEGQVRIGGKLFF.

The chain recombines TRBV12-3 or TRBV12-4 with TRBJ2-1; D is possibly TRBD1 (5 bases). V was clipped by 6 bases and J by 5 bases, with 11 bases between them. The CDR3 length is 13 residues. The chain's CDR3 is CASRPRTNNEQFF. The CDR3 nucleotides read TGTGCCAGCAGACCGCGGACAAACAATGAGCAGTTCTTC.

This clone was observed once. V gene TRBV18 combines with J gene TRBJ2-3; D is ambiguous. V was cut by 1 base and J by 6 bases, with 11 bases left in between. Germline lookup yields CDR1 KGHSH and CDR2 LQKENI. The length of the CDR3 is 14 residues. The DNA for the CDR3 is TGTGCCAGCTCACCACAGGCTACTATGGATACGCAGTATTTT. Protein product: CASSPQATMDTQYF.

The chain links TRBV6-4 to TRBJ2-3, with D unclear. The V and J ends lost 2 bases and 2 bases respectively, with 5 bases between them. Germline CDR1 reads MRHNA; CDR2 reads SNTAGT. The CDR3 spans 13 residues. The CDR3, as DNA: TGTGCCAGCAGTGACGGAGTCACAGATACGCAGTATTTT. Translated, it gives CASSDGVTDTQYF.

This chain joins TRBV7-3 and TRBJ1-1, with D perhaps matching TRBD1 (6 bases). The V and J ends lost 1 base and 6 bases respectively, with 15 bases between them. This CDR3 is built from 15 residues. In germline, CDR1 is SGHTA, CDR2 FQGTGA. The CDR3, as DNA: TGTGCCAGCAGCTTAAACGGGGGGGCCTTGTCTGAAGCTTTCTTT. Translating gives CASSLNGGALSEAFF.

The CDR3 here is CASSSQGAGANVLTF. In DNA, the CDR3 is TGTGCCAGCTCATCACAGGGGGCCGGGGCCAACGTCCTGACTTTC. The chain has TRBV18 and TRBJ2-6, with TRBD1 identical over 9 bases. This CDR3 comprises 15 residues. Looked up from germline, CDR1 is KGHSH and CDR2 is LQKENI. J was trimmed by 4 bases and V by 5 bases; bases with no gene match: 3.

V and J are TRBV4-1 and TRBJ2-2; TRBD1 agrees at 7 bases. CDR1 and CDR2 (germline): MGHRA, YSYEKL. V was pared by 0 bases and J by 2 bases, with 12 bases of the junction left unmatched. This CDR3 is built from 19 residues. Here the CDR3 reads CASSQEGALNRGNTGELFF. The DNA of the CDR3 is TGCGCCAGCAGCCAAGAAGGAGCCCTTAACAGGGGAAACACCGGGGAGCTGTTTTTT.

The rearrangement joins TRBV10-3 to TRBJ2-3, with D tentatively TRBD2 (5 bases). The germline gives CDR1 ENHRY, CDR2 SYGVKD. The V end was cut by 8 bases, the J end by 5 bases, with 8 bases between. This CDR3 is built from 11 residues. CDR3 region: CAIRGVDTQYF. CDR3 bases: TGTGCCATCCGGGGAGTAGATACGCAGTATTTT.

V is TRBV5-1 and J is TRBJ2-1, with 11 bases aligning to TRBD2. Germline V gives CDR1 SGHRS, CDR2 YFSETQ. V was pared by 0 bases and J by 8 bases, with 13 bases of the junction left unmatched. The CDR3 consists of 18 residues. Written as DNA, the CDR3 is TGCGCCAGCAGCTTGGGTTACCTAGCGGGGGGCCTAGGGGATGAGCAGTTCTTC. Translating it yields CASSLGYLAGGLGDEQFF.

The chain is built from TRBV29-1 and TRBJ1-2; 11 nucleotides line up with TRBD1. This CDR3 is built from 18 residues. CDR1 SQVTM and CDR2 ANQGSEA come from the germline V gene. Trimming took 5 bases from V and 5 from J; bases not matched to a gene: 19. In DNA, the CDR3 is TGCAGCGTTACGAAGGCGGTCCGGACAGGGGGCGCTCATTATGGCTACACCTTC. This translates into CSVTKAVRTGGAHYGYTF.

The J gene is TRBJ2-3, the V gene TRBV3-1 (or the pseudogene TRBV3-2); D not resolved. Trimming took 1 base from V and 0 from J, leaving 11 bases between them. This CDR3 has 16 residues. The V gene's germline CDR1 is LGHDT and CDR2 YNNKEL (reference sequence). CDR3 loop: CASSQVAGSSTDTQYF. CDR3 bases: TGTGCCAGCAGCCAAGTCGCAGGCTCTAGCACAGATACGCAGTATTTT.

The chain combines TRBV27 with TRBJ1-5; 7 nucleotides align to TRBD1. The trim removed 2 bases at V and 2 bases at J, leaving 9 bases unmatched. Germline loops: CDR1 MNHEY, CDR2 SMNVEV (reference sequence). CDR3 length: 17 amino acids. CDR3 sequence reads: CASSLKGGGQGNQPQHF. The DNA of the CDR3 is TGTGCCAGCAGTTTAAAAGGGGGCGGACAAGGCAATCAGCCCCAGCATTTT.

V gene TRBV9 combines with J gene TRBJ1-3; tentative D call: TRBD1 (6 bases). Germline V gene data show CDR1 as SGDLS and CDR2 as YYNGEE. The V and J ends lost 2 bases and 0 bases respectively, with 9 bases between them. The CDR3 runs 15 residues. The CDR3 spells CASSVTGYSGNTIYF. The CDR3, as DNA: TGTGCCAGCAGCGTTACAGGGTACTCTGGAAACACCATATATTTT.

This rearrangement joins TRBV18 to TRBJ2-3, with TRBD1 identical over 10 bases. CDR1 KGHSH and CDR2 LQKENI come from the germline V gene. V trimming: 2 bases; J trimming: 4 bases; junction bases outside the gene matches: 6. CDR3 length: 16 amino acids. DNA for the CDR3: TGTGCCAGCTCACCATGGGACAGGGGTTCTGCAGATACGCAGTATTTT. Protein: CASSPWDRGSADTQYF.

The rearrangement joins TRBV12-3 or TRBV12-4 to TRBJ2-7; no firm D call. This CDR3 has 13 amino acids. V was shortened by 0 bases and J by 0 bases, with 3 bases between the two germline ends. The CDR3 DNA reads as TGTGCCAGCAGTTTAGCTTACTCCTACGAGCAGTACTTC. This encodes CASSLAYSYEQYF.

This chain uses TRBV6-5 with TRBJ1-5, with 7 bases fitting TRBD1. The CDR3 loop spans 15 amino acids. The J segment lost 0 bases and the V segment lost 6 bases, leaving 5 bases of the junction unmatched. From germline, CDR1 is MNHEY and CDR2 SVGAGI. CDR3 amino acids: CASRADRVSNQPQHF. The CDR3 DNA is TGTGCCAGCAGGGCAGACAGGGTTAGCAATCAGCCCCAGCATTTT.

DNA of the CDR3: TGTGCCAGCAGCTTAGCGGGGGGTAAAGGCCAGTTCTTC. As protein: CASSLAGGKGQFF. V is TRBV7-9 and J is TRBJ2-1; TRBD2 might be the D (6 bases). This CDR3 is 13 amino acids long. V lost 0 bases, J lost 13 bases, and 13 bases lay in between. CDR1 is SEHNR and CDR2 is FQNEAQ in the germline V gene (reference sequence).

The CDR3 spells CASSPPRGGGTDTQYF. The CDR3 DNA is TGTGCCAGCTCACCACCGCGGGGAGGGGGAACAGATACGCAGTATTTT. The chain links TRBV18 to TRBJ2-3, with D possibly matching TRBD2 (7 bases). The CDR3 runs 16 residues. In germline, CDR1 is KGHSH, CDR2 LQKENI. The V end was cut by 0 bases, the J end by 3 bases, with 13 bases between.